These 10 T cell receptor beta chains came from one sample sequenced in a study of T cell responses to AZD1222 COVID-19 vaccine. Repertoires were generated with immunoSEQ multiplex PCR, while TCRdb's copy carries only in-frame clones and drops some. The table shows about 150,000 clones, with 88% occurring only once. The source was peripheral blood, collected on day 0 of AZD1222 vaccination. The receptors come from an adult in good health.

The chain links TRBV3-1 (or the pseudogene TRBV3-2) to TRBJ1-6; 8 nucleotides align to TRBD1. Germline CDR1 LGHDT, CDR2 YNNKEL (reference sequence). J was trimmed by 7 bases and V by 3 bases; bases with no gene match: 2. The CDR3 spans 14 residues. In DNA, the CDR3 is TGTGCCAGCAGCCATCGACAGGGGAATTCACCCCTCCACTTT. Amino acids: CASSHRQGNSPLHF.

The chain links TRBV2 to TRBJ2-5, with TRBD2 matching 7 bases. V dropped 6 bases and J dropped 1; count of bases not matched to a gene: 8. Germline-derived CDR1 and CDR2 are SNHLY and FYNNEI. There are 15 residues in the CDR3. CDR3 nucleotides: TGTGCCAGCAGACCCCAGCGGGGAAGCCAAGAGACCCAGTACTTC. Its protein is CASRPQRGSQETQYF. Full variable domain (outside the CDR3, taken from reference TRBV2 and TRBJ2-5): EPEVTQTPSHQVTQMGQEVILRCVPISNHLYFYWYRQILGQKVEFLVSFYNNEISEKSEIFDDQFSVERPDGSNFTLKIRSTKLEDSAMYFCASRPQRGSQETQYFGPGTRLLVL.

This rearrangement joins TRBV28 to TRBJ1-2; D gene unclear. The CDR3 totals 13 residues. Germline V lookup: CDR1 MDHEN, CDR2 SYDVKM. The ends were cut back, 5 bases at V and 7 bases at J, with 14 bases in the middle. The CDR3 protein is CASSQTTDFGYTF. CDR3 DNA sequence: TGTGCCAGCAGTCAAACAACAGACTTTGGCTACACCTTC.

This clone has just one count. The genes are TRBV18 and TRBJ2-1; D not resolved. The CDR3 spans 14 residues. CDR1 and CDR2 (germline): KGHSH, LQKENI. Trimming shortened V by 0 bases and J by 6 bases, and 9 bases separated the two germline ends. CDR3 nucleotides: TGTGCCAGCTCACCACCTATAACTACCAATGAGCAGTTCTTC. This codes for CASSPPITTNEQFF.

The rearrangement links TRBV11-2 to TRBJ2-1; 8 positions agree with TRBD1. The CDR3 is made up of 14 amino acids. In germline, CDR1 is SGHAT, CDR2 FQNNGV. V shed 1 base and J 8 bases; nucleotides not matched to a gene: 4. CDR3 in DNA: TGTGCCAGCAGCTTAGGGCAGGGGGCCTATGAGCAGTTCTTC. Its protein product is CASSLGQGAYEQFF.

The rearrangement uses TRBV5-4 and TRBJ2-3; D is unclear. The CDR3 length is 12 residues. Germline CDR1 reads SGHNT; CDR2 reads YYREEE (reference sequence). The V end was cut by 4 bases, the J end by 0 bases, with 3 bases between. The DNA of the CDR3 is TGTGCCAGCAGCAGTAGCACAGATACGCAGTATTTT. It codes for CASSSSTDTQYF.

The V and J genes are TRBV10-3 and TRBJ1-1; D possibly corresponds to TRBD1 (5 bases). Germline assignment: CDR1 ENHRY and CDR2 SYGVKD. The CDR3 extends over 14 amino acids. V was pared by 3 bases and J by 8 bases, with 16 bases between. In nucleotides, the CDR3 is TGTGCCATCAGTGACCTAGACAGATTACAGGAAGCTTTCTTT. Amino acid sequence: CAISDLDRLQEAFF.

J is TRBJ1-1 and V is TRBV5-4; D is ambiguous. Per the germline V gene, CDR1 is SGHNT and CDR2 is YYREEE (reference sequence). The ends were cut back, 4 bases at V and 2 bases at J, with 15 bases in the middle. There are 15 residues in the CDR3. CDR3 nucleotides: TGTGCCAGCAGCCCACCCACTGGTTTTAACACTGAAGCTTTCTTT. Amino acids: CASSPPTGFNTEAFF.

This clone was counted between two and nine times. The CDR3 region is CASSNRAYGYTF. The CDR3 DNA follows: TGTGCCAGCAGTAACCGGGCCTATGGCTACACCTTC. The chain uses TRBV27 and TRBJ1-2; D uncertain. This CDR3 region has 12 residues. Trimming took 5 bases from V and 4 from J, leaving 8 bases between them. Germline V gives CDR1 MNHEY, CDR2 SMNVEV (reference sequence).

DNA of the CDR3: TGTGCCAGCACTGGGCAGACGAATTCACCCCTCCACTTT. It specifies CASTGQTNSPLHF. V and J are TRBV12-3 or TRBV12-4 and TRBJ1-6, with D hard to call. The CDR3 is 13 residues long. With 7 bases removed from V and 7 bases from J, the gap between germline ends came to 11 bases.